A selection of T cell receptor beta chains follows, all from one sample in a study of breast tumors, draining lymph nodes, adjacent tissues. TCRdb analysed the multiplex PCR reads with MiXCR anew, one entry per CDR3 protein. The sample includes 200,000 to 250,000 distinct CDR3 sequences, under 40% seen only once; the top ten take over 3.5%. The material sequenced was axillary lymph node tissue. These receptors came from a female donor with breast cancer. Some clones in this sample may be carry-over from other donors' samples. Both conserved end residues are part of each CDR3. The D gene is left open where the match is weak. Clone sizes are given selectively: once, few, many, or a class where the clone is expanded.

j_gene | d_gene | v_gene | abundance | CDR3nt | CDR3aa
TRBJ2-7 | TRBD2 | TRBV6-1 | few | TGTGCCAGCAGGACGGGGGGACTAGCGGGGGGCAACGAGCAGTACTTC | CASRTGGLAGGNEQYF
TRBJ1-2 | TRBD1 | TRBV20-1 | many | TGCAGTGCTAGGACAGGGACGGGCTACACCTTC | CSARTGTGYTF
TRBJ1-2 | TRBD1 | TRBV20-1 | many | TGCAGTACTCCGACAGGGCCCTATGGCTACACCTTC | CSTPTGPYGYTF
TRBJ2-5 | - | TRBV20-1 | many | TGCAGTGGCCTCGGGGTTGAGACCCAGTCCTTC | CSGLGVETQSF
TRBJ2-7 | TRBD1 | TRBV7-6 | - | TGTGCCAGCAGCGTAGGACAGGGAAGATACGAGCAGTACTTC | CASSVGQGRYEQYF
TRBJ2-6 | - | TRBV6-6 | - | TGTGCCAGCAGGCTCAGCAGCGCCCGTAGTGACTCTGGGGCCAACGTCCTGACTTTC | CASRLSSARSDSGANVLTF
TRBJ1-6 | - | TRBV7-2 | - | TGTGCCAGCAGCTGGACATATAATTCACCCCTCCACTTT | CASSWTYNSPLHF
TRBJ1-4 | - | TRBV20-1 | - | TGCAGTGCAACCTCTGACAGTCTTAATGAAAAACTGTTTTTT | CSATSDSLNEKLFF
TRBJ2-1 | TRBD2 | TRBV11-3 | - | TGTGCCAGCAGTCCTACTAGCGACTCCAATGAGCAGTTCTTC | CASSPTSDSNEQFF
TRBJ2-6 | - | TRBV7-9 | many | TGTGCCAGCAGCTCCGGCGTGGTCGGGGACTGGCACTCTGGGGCCAACGTCCTGACTTTC | CASSSGVVGDWHSGANVLTF
TRBJ2-7 | - | TRBV27 | - | TGTGCCAGCAGAACCCGCCTTTCGGCCTACGAGCAGTACTTC | CASRTRLSAYEQYF
TRBJ1-2 | TRBD1 | TRBV4-1 | few | TGCGCCAGCAGCCAAGGGTCAGGGGGCCGCTTTGGCTACACCTTC | CASSQGSGGRFGYTF
TRBJ2-3 | TRBD1 | TRBV6-4 | - | TGTGCCAGCAGTGCAACAGGGGCCTTTGCCCGCACAGATACGCAGTATTTT | CASSATGAFARTDTQYF
TRBJ2-1 | TRBD2 | TRBV7-3 | - | TGTGCCAGCAGCCAACTAGCGGGGGGCCAGAATGAGCAGCTCTTC | CASSQLAGGQNEQLF
TRBJ2-3 | TRBD2 | TRBV7-2 | - | TGTGCCAGCAGCCCAACACTAGCGGGAGGGTTAAGGGAGCAGTATTTT | CASSPTLAGGLREQYF
TRBJ2-1 | TRBD2 | TRBV28 | once | TGTGCCAGCAGTTTTAGCGGGAGCCCCCGGTACAATGAGCAGTTCTTC | CASSFSGSPRYNEQFF
TRBJ2-2 | - | TRBV19 | many | TGTGCCAGTAGTATGTGGGTCCTGAACACCGGGGAGCTGTTTTTT | CASSMWVLNTGELFF
TRBJ2-1 | TRBD1 | TRBV5-1 | - | TGCGCCAGCAGCCTACAGGGGGCGAAGTTTCCCAATGAGCAGTTCTTC | CASSLQGAKFPNEQFF
TRBJ1-3 | - | TRBV5-1 | many | TGCGCCAGCAGCTTACGAAGCTCTGGAAACACCATATATTTT | CASSLRSSGNTIYF
TRBJ1-1 | - | TRBV2 | few | TGTGCCAGCAGTGAATCGGGGAACACTGAAGCTTTCTTT | CASSESGNTEAFF
TRBJ2-3 | - | TRBV5-4 | many | TGTGCCAGCACCCACGGAGGGGTGGATACGCAGTATTTT | CASTHGGVDTQYF
TRBJ2-7 | - | TRBV9 | many | TGTGCCAGCAGCGTAGGCACACAGGACGAGCAGTACTTC | CASSVGTQDEQYF
TRBJ1-2 | TRBD1 | TRBV4-2 | many | TGTGCCAGCAGGGAAGGGACAGGGGCCTTC | CASREGTGAF
TRBJ2-3 | - | TRBV6-1 | few | TGTGCCAGCAGTCTGACCAGGGCTAGCCGCACAGATACGCAGTATTTT | CASSLTRASRTDTQYF
TRBJ1-6 | TRBD1 | TRBV11-2 | many | TGTGCCAGCAGCGTCCGGGACAGGGTTTTTCTACCCCTCCACTTT | CASSVRDRVFLPLHF
TRBJ2-1 | - | TRBV2 | many | TGTGCCAGTGACGGCTCTACTGAGAACAATGAGCAGTTCTTC | CASDGSTENNEQFF
TRBJ1-3 | - | TRBV20-1 | many | TGCAGTGCTTGGGACACCACTGGAAACACCATATATTTT | CSAWDTTGNTIYF
TRBJ2-5 | - | TRBV5-1 | few | TGCGCCAGCAGCTTGCGGGGCTTAGAGACCCAGTACTTC | CASSLRGLETQYF
TRBJ1-3 | - | TRBV9 | many | TGTGCCAGCAGCCCCGGCGCGGGTGGAAACACCATATATTTT | CASSPGAGGNTIYF
TRBJ2-5 | - | TRBV7-6 | many | TGTGCCAGCAGCTTCCGGTGGAGGGAGACCCAGTACTTC | CASSFRWRETQYF
TRBJ2-3 | - | TRBV20-1 | many | TGCAGTGCTGGACTAACAGATACGCAGTATTTT | CSAGLTDTQYF
TRBJ2-5 | - | TRBV7-8 | many | TGTGCCAGCAGCTTCGGTCGGGAGCTGAACCAAGAGACCCAGTACTTC | CASSFGRELNQETQYF
TRBJ2-7 | - | TRBV2 | - | TGTGCCAGCAGGCAAACCGGGACTCGCTACGAGCAGTACTTC | CASRQTGTRYEQYF
TRBJ1-2 | - | TRBV7-9 | - | TGTGCCAGCAGCTCTCGGACGGATATTTATGGCTACACCTTC | CASSSRTDIYGYTF
TRBJ2-1 | - | TRBV2 | - | TGTGCCAGCAGTCCGGGAGCTTGGAATGAGCAGTTCTTC | CASSPGAWNEQFF
TRBJ2-2 | - | TRBV19 | many | TGTGCCAGTAGTCTCTCCTCTAGAGACACCGGGGAGCTGTTTTTT | CASSLSSRDTGELFF
TRBJ2-3 | TRBD2 | TRBV20-1 | many | TGCAGTGCGGAACTAGCGGGAGCGTCTAGCACAGATACGCAGTATTTT | CSAELAGASSTDTQYF
TRBJ1-5 | - | TRBV19 | once | TGTGCCAGTAGTGGAGGGACTAGCGGGAGGTTCCACAATGAGCATTTT | CASSGGTSGRFHNEHF
TRBJ2-1 | TRBD2 | TRBV11-2 | many | TGTGCCAGCAGCTCTCCGGGACTAGCGGGCCTTAATGAGCAGTTCTTC | CASSSPGLAGLNEQFF
TRBJ1-1 | - | TRBV12-3/TRBV12-4 | - | TGTGCCAGCAGTAGGACAGCCCGTGAAGCTTTCTTT | CASSRTAREAFF
TRBJ1-6 | - | TRBV9 | many | TGTGCCAGCAGCGTAGGCAGGGATTCACCCCTCCACTTT | CASSVGRDSPLHF
TRBJ2-1 | - | TRBV29-1 | medium-sized | TGCAGCGTTGAGGAAGCCGACTACAATGAGCAGTTCTTC | CSVEEADYNEQFF
TRBJ2-3 | - | TRBV7-8 | many | TGTGCCAGCAATCTGGACCGCACAGATACGCAGTATTTT | CASNLDRTDTQYF
TRBJ2-7 | TRBD1 | TRBV11-3 | - | TGTGCCAGCAGCCCAAGGGACAGGGCACACGAGCAGTACTTC | CASSPRDRAHEQYF
TRBJ2-1 | - | TRBV24-1 | many | TGTGCCACCAGTGTTGGGGCATCCTACAATGAGCAGTTCTTC | CATSVGASYNEQFF
TRBJ2-3 | - | TRBV4-3 | many | TGCGCCAGCAGCCAAGTGCTCGGGGATACGCAGTATTTT | CASSQVLGDTQYF
TRBJ1-3 | - | TRBV5-8 | many | TGTGCCAGCAGCCAGGACAGCACTGGAAACACCATATATTTT | CASSQDSTGNTIYF
TRBJ1-2 | - | TRBV20-1 | many | TGCAGTGCTTCTCCCGCCTTGCGGGGGAACTATGGCTACACCTTC | CSASPALRGNYGYTF
TRBJ1-3 | TRBD1 | TRBV20-1 | once | TGCAGTGCTAGAAGGGGACAGTACTATGGCTACACCATATATTTT | CSARRGQYYGYTIYF
TRBJ2-4 | - | TRBV29-1 | few | TGCAGCGCCGAGGGGGGAGTTGGAACCAAAAACATTCAGTACTTC | CSAEGGVGTKNIQYF
TRBJ1-2 | TRBD1 | TRBV7-2 | many | TGTGCCAGCAGCTTCACAGGGGACCATGGCTACACCTTC | CASSFTGDHGYTF